This TCR beta chain was sequenced in a study of blood T cell repertoires in COVID-19. Those who participated ranged in age from roughly 18 to 90 years and resided in under 25 US areas. Authors' methods: Amplification from reference gene primers served as the basis for estimated nucleated cell counts. TCRdb keeps only in-frame clones here, not all; method: immunoSEQ multiplex PCR. V, J and clone size reflect that table, while D and trimming were determined from the DNA. This table has about 160,000 clones, less than 85% appearing once. This CDR3 has 13 residues. Germline CDR1 SGHTA, CDR2 FQGNSA. V lost 5 bases, J lost 7 bases, and 14 bases lay in between.

Specimen: PBMCs or T cells enriched from blood (not recorded which). This receptor was obtained from a woman between 45 and 65 years old who had recovered from COVID-19. The J gene is TRBJ1-1, the V gene TRBV7-2, with D perhaps matching TRBD1 (6 bases). The CDR3 nucleotides read TGTGCCAGCAGCGAAAGCACAGGGCGTGAAGCTTTCTTT. Amino acids: CASSESTGREAFF. The variable domain in full, completed from reference TRBV7-2 and TRBJ1-1, reads GAGVSQSPSNKVTEKGKDVELRCDPISGHTALYWYRQSLGQGLEFLIYFQGNSAPDKSGLPSDRFSAERTGGSVSTLTIQRTQQEDSAVYLCASSESTGREAFFGQGTRLTVV.